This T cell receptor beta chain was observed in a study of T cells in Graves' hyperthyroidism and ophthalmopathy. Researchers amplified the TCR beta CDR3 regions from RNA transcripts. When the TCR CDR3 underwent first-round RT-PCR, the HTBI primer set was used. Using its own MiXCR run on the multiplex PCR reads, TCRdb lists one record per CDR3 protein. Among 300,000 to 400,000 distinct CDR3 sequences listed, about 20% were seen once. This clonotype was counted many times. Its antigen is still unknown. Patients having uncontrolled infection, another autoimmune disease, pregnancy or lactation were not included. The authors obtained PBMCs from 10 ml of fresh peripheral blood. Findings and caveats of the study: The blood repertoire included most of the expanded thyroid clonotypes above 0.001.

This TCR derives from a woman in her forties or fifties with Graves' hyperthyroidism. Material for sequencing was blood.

The CDR3 nucleotides read TGTGCCAGCAGCCCCGGGGGTACGGAGCAGTTCTTC. This sequence encodes CASSPGGTEQFF. J is TRBJ2-1 and V is TRBV7-2, with D tentatively TRBD2 (6 bases). Trimming removed 5 bases at V and 10 bases at J, with 12 bases between. Germline V gene data show CDR1 as SGHTA and CDR2 as FQGNSA. The CDR3 extends over 12 amino acids.